This T cell receptor beta chain was captured in a study of blood T cell repertoires in COVID-19. Study-level information: There were acute and convalescent COVID-19 samples, and they came from the United States, Italy and Spain.

Germline loops: CDR1 SGHRS, CDR2 YFSETQ. The CDR3 is 15 amino acids. V was pared by 0 bases and J by 2 bases, with 9 bases between. Under the authors' procedure: Counts of nucleated cells, estimated from reference gene primer amplification, were obtained. Method: immunoSEQ multiplex PCR; TCRdb's copy keeps in-frame clones and lacks some. Clonal size and the V and J genes are those of that table, whereas D and trimming came from the DNA. The sample holds around 120,000 clones, more than 75% seen once. This clone was counted between two and nine times. The sequencing sample was made of peripheral blood. This rearrangement joins TRBV5-1 to TRBJ2-1; maybe TRBD2 (6 bases). This clonotype originated in a woman in her 70s with acute or convalescent COVID-19. The CDR3 reads CASSLGGGAYNEQFF. CDR3 nucleotide sequence: TGCGCCAGCAGCTTGGGAGGCGGGGCCTACAATGAGCAGTTCTTC. Full variable domain (remainder filled in from reference TRBV5-1 and TRBJ2-1): KAGVTQTPRYLIKTRGQQVTLSCSPISGHRSVSWYQQTPGQGLQFLFEYFSETQRNKGNFPGRFSGRQFSNSRSEMNVSTLELGDSALYLCASSLGGGAYNEQFFGPGTRLTVL.